Listed below are T cell receptor beta chains from one sample, sequenced in a study of cytomegalovirus exposure and HLA in healthy donors. Some clones are missing from TCRdb's copy, which holds only in-frame ones; the method was immunoSEQ multiplex PCR. The sample has roughly 190,000 clones, around 80% seen once. What was sequenced was PBMCs. These receptors were obtained from a man aged 40-49 years in good health and CMV-seropositive. Each CDR3 is given with its conserved first and last residue. A D gene is named only where the DNA matches it firmly. Where a row states a size, it is once, few, many or the class of an expanded clone; other rows omit it.

d_call	j_call	clone_size	cdr3_length	v_call	cdr3_nt	cdr3_aa
TRBD1	TRBJ1-6	once	14	TRBV9	TGTGCCAGCAGCGTAGGACAGGGTGGTTCACCCCTCCACTTT	CASSVGQGGSPLHF
NA	TRBJ2-3	NA	14	TRBV9	TGTGCCAGCAGCGTAGAACTAGGGACAGATACGCAGTATTTT	CASSVELGTDTQYF
NA	TRBJ2-7	NA	15	TRBV21-1	TGTGCCAGCAGCTGTAGCCGTCCGGGGACCTACGAGCAGTACTTC	CASSCSRPGTYEQYF
NA	TRBJ1-1	NA	12	TRBV6-6	TGTGCCAGCAGTTACGTGGAGACTGAAGCTTTCTTT	CASSYVETEAFF
NA	TRBJ1-1	NA	15	TRBV19	TGTGCCAGTAGTCCTCGGGACTCCCGGAACACTGAAGCTTTCTTT	CASSPRDSRNTEAFF
NA	TRBJ1-6	NA	13	TRBV10-3	TGTGCCATCCGCGAAGCAGGGGATTCACCCCTCCACTTT	CAIREAGDSPLHF
TRBD1	TRBJ2-1	NA	13	TRBV29-1	TGCAGCGTTGGCCCCGGGACAGGGGTTGAGCAGTTCTTC	CSVGPGTGVEQFF
NA	TRBJ1-3	NA	15	TRBV4-3	TGCGCCAGCAGCCAAGAGGCCATAACGGGAAACACCATATATTTT	CASSQEAITGNTIYF
NA	TRBJ2-3	NA	17	TRBV7-5	TGTGCCAGAAGCCCTAAGGTAGCGGGGTCTAACACAGATACGCAGTATTTT	CARSPKVAGSNTDTQYF
TRBD2	TRBJ2-7	NA	14	TRBV5-1	TGCGCCAGCAGCCTTAGCGGGCTGCCCTACGAGCAGTACTTC	CASSLSGLPYEQYF
TRBD2	TRBJ2-3	NA	15	TRBV9	TGTGCCAGCAGCTCGGACGGGGGGGCCCCAGATACGCAGTATTTT	CASSSDGGAPDTQYF
NA	TRBJ1-2	few	14	TRBV5-6	TGTGCCAGCAGTTTTGACAGAGCTGACTATGGCTACACCTTC	CASSFDRADYGYTF
NA	TRBJ1-1	NA	14	TRBV7-3	TGTGCCAGCAGCTTAATGCAGCGAAGCACTGAAGCTTTCTTT	CASSLMQRSTEAFF
TRBD1	TRBJ2-5	once	15	TRBV5-1	TGCGCCAGCAGCTTGGAGTCAGGGGGCAGGGAGACCCAGTACTTC	CASSLESGGRETQYF
TRBD2	TRBJ2-3	once	15	TRBV28	TGTGCCAGCGAGCCCAGCGGGGGGTTCACAGATACGCAGTATTTT	CASEPSGGFTDTQYF
TRBD1	TRBJ1-1	NA	14	TRBV5-1	TGCGCCAGCAGCTTAGGGACAGCGAACACTGAAGCTTTCTTT	CASSLGTANTEAFF
NA	TRBJ2-2	NA	13	TRBV29-1	TGCAGCGTTAGGCAGGGATGGGCCGGGGAGCTGTTTTTT	CSVRQGWAGELFF
TRBD1	TRBJ2-3	once	15	TRBV30	TGTGCCTGGACCGACAGGGTCTCTGGCACAGATACGCAGTATTTT	CAWTDRVSGTDTQYF
NA	TRBJ2-3	NA	20	TRBV23-1	TGCGCCAGCAGTCAATCCGCGCAACATACTGCCGAGCTAGTTACAGATACGCAGTATTTT	CASSQSAQHTAELVTDTQYF
TRBD2	TRBJ2-1	NA	17	TRBV4-3	TGCGCCAGCAGCTCAAGGGTGCTATCCGGGGGGGCGAATGAGCAGTTCTTC	CASSSRVLSGGANEQFF
NA	TRBJ2-1	NA	14	TRBV19	TGTGCCAGTAGGCGGGGGCCTTCCTACAATGAGCAGTTCTTC	CASRRGPSYNEQFF
TRBD1	TRBJ1-1	NA	15	TRBV5-6	TGTGCCAGCAGCAGGGGACAGGGGGTGGGTACTGAAGCTTTCTTT	CASSRGQGVGTEAFF
NA	TRBJ1-3	NA	17	TRBV7-9	TGTGCCAGCAGCTTAATGACGACGACTTCTGCCCCTAACACCATATATTTT	CASSLMTTTSAPNTIYF
NA	TRBJ2-2	NA	14	TRBV11-3	TGTGCCAGCAGGGGGACTCCTGTTTCCGGGGAGCTGTTTTTT	CASRGTPVSGELFF
NA	TRBJ2-5	few	13	TRBV19	TGTGCCAGTAGTACCGACTGGGAAGAGACCCAGTACTTC	CASSTDWEETQYF
TRBD1	TRBJ1-5	NA	16	TRBV4-2	TGTGCCAGCAGCCAAGGGACTTCGACAGGGGACCAGCCCCAGCATTTT	CASSQGTSTGDQPQHF
TRBD2	TRBJ2-5	NA	15	TRBV7-9	TGTGCCAGCAGCTTTAGCGGGGGGCCTCAAGAGACCCAGTACTTC	CASSFSGGPQETQYF
NA	TRBJ1-3	NA	15	TRBV9	TGTGCCAGCAGTCGTAGTGGAGGGACTGGAAACACCATATATTTT	CASSRSGGTGNTIYF
NA	TRBJ2-5	NA	13	TRBV9	TGTGCCAGCAGCGTTGGGCAGTCGGAGACCCAGTACTTC	CASSVGQSETQYF